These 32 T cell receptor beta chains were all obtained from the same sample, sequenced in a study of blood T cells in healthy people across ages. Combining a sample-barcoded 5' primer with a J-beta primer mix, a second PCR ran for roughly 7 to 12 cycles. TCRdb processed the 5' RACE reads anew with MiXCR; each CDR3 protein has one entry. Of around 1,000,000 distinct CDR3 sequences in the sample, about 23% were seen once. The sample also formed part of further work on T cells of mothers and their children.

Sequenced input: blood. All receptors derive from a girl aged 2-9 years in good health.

CDR3: CASGTSLNSYEQYF. CDR3 nucleotides: TGTGCCAGCGGGACTAGCCTGAATTCCTACGAGCAGTACTTC. The V call is TRBV7-2, the J call TRBJ2-5, with 9 nucleotides matching TRBD2. The end of the DNA is better explained by TRBJ2-7, so the J call may be wrong. The CDR3 totals 14 residues. In germline, CDR1 is SGHTA, CDR2 FQGNSA.

DNA of the CDR3: TGCGCCAGCAGCCAAGGATGGGGGCTGAACACTGAAGCTTTCTTT. It is translated as CASSQGWGLNTEAFF. V is TRBV4-3 and J is TRBJ1-1; tentatively, D is TRBD1 (6 bases). The CDR3 has 15 amino acids. V was pared by 1 base and J by 0 bases, with 9 bases between. Germline V gene lookup returns CDR1 LGHNA and CDR2 YSLEER.

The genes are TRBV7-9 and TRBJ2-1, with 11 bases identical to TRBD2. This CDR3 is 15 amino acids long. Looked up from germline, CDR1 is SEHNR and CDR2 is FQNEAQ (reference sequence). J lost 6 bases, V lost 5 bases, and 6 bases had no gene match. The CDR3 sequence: CASSTSGSSRNEQFF. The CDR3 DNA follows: TGTGCCAGCAGCACTAGCGGGAGTTCTCGCAATGAGCAGTTCTTC.

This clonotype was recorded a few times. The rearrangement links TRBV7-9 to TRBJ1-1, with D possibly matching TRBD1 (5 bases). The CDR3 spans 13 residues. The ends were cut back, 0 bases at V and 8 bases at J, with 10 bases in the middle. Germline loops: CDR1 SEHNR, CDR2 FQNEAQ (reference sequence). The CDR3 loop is CASSLARVGEAFF. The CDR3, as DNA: TGTGCCAGCAGCTTAGCCAGGGTAGGGGAAGCTTTCTTT.

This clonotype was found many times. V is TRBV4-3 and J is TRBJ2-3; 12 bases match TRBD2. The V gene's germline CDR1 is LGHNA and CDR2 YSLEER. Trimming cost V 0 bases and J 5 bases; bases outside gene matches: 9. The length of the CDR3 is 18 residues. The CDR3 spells CASSQELLAGGRIDTQYF. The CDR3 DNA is TGCGCCAGCAGCCAAGAACTCCTAGCGGGGGGGAGAATAGATACGCAGTATTTT.

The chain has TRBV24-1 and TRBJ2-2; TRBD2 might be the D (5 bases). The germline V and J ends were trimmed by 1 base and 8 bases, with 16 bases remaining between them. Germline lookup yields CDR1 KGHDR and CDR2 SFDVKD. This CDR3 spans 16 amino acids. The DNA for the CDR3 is TGTGCCACCAGTGATTTTCAGCGGATGAGCCTAGGGGAGCTGTTTTTT. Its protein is CATSDFQRMSLGELFF.

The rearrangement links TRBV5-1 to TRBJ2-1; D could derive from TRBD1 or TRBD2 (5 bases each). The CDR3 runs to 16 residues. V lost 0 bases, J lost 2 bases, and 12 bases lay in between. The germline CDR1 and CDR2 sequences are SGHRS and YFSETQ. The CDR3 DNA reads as TGCGCCAGCAGCTTGGTGAAGGGGAGTGCCTACAATGAGCAGTTCTTC. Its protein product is CASSLVKGSAYNEQFF.

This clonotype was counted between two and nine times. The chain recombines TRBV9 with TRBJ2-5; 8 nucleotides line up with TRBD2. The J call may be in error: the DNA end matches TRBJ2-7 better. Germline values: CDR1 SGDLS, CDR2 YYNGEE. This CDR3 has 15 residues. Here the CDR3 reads CASSVAQGLEYEQYF. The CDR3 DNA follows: TGTGCCAGCAGCGTAGCGCAGGGACTAGAATACGAGCAGTACTTC.

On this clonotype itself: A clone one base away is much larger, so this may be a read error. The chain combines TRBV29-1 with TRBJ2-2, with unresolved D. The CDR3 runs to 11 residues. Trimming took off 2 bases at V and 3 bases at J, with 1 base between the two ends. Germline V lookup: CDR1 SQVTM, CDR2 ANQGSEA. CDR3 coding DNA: TGCAGCGTTGAACACACCGGGGAGCTGTTTTTT. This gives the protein CSVEHTGELFF.

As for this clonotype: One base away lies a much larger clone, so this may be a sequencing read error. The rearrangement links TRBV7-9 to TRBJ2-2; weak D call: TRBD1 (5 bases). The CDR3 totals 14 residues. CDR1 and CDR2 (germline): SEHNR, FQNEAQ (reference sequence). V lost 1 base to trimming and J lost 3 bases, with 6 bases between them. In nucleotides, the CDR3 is TGTGCCAGCAGCTTAGAGGGGCACACCGGGGAGCTGTTTTTT. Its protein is CASSLEGHTGELFF.

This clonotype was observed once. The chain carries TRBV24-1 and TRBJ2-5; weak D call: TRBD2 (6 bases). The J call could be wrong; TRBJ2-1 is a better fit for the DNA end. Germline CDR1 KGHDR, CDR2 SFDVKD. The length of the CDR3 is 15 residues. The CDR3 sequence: CATSDLKEGYNEQFF. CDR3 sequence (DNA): TGTGCCACCAGTGACCTCAAGGAGGGATACAATGAGCAGTTCTTC.

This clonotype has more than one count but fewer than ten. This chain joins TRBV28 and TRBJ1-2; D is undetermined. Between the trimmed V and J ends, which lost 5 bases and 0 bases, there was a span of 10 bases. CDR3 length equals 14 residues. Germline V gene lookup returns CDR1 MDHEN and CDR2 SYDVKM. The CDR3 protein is CASSRTETNYGYTF. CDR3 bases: TGTGCCAGCAGTCGGACCGAAACTAACTATGGCTACACCTTC.

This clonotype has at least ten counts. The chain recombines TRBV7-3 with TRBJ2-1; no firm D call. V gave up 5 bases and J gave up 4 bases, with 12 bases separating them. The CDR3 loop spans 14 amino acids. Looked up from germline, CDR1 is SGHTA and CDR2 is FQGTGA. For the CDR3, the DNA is TGTGCCAGCAGCGAGAGTGGTAGTTACAATGAGCAGTTCTTC. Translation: CASSESGSYNEQFF.

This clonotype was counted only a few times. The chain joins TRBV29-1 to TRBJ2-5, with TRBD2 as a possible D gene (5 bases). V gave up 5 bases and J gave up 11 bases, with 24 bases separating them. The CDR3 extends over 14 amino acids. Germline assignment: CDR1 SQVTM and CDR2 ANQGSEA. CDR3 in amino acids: CSVSNLVAYGEQYF. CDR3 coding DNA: TGCAGCGTTTCAAATCTAGTAGCCTACGGGGAGCAGTACTTC.

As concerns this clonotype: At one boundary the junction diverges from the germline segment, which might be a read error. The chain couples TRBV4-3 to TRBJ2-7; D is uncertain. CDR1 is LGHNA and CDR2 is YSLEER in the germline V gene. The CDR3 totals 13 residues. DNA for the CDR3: TGTGCCAGCAGCCCCGATCCAGGCTACGAGCAGTACTTC. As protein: CASSPDPGYEQYF.

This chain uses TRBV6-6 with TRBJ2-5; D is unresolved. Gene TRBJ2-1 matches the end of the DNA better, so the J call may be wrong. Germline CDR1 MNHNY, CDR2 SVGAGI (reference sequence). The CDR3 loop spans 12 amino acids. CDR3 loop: CASSYRAGEQFF. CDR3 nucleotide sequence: TGTGCCAGCAGTTACCGAGCAGGCGAGCAGTTCTTC.

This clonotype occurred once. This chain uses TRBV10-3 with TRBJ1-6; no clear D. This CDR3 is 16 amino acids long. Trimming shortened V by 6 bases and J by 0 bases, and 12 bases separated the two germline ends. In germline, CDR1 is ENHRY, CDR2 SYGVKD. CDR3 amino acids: CAISQDSSSYNSPLHF. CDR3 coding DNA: TGTGCCATCAGCCAAGACTCGAGCTCCTATAATTCACCCCTCCACTTT.

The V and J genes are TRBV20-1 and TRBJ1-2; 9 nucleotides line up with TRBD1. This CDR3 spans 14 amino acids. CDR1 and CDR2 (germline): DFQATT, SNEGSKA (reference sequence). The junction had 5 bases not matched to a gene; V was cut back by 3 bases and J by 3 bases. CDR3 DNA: TGCAGTGCTAGGAAGACAGGGGGAGACTATGGCTACACCTTC. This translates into CSARKTGGDYGYTF.

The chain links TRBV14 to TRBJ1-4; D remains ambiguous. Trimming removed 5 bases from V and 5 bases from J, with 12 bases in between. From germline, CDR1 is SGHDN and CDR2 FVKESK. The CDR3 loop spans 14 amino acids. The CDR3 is CASSSRVSNEKLFF. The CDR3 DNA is TGTGCCAGCAGCTCTAGAGTCTCCAATGAAAAACTGTTTTTT.

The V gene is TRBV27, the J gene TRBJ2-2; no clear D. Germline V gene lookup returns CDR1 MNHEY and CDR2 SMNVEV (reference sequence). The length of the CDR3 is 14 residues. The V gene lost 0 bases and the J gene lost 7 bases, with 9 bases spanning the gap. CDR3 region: CASSLSVAGGELFF. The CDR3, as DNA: TGTGCCAGCAGTTTATCGGTCGCAGGCGGGGAGCTGTTTTTT.

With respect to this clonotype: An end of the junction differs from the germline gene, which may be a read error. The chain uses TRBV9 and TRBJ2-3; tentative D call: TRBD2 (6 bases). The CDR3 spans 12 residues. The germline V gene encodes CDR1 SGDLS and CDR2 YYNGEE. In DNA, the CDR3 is TGTGCCAGCAGCGGGACTACAGATACGCCGTATTTT. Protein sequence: CASSGTTDTPYF.

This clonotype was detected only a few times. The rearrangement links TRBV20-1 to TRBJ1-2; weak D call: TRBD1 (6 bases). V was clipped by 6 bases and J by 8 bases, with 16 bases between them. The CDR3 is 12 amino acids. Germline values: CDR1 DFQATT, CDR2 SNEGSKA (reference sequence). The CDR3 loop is CSAPNRARGYTF. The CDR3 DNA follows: TGCAGTGCGCCGAACAGGGCGCGAGGCTACACCTTC.

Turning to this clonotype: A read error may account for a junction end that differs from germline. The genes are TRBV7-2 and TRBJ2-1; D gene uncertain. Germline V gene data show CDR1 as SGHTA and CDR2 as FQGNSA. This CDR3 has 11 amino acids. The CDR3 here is CASSMYSEQFF. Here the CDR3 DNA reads TGTGCCAGCAGCATGTACAGTGAGCAGTTCTTC.

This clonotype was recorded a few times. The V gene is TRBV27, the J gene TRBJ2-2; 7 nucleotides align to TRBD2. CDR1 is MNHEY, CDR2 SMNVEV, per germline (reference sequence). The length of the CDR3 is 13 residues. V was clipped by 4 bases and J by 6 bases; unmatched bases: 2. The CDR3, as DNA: TGTGCCAGCAGTTGGGAGGGGTCCGGGGAGCTGTTTTTT. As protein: CASSWEGSGELFF.

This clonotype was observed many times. The CDR3 nucleotides are TGTGCCAGCAGCCCCGCGGGGAGCTCCTACGAGCAGTACTTC. Its translation is CASSPAGSSYEQYF. The V and J genes are TRBV7-9 and TRBJ2-7, with D possibly being TRBD2 (6 bases). V dropped 5 bases and J dropped 0 bases, with 11 bases sitting between them. CDR3 length: 14 residues. The V gene's germline CDR1 is SEHNR and CDR2 FQNEAQ (reference sequence).

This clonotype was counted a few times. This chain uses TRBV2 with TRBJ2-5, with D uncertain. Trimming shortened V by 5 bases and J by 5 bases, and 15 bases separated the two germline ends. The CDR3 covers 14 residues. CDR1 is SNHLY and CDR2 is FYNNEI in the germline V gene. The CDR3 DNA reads TGTGCCAGCAGTCCCCAAGGCCTCGGCGAGACCCAGTACTTC. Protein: CASSPQGLGETQYF. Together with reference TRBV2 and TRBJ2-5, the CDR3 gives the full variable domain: EPEVTQTPSHQVTQMGQEVILRCVPISNHLYFYWYRQILGQKVEFLVSFYNNEISEKSEIFDDQFSVERPDGSNFTLKIRSTKLEDSAMYFCASSPQGLGETQYFGPGTRLLVL.

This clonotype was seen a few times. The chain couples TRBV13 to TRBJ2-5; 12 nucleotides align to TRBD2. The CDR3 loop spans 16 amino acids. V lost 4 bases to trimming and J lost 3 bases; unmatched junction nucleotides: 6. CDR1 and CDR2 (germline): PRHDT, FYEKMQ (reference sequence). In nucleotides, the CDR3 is TGTGCCAGCAGCTCTTCGCTAGCGGGGGGGGAAGAGACCCAGTACTTC. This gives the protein CASSSSLAGGEETQYF.

This CDR3 is CASSHLAGSQETQYF. The DNA for the CDR3 is TGTGCCAGCAGCCATCTAGCGGGGTCTCAAGAGACCCAGTACTTC. The genes are TRBV7-2 and TRBJ2-5; TRBD2 matches 9 bases. Germline V gene lookup returns CDR1 SGHTA and CDR2 FQGNSA. Trimming took 5 bases from V and 2 from J; bases not matched to a gene: 6. CDR3 length: 15 residues.

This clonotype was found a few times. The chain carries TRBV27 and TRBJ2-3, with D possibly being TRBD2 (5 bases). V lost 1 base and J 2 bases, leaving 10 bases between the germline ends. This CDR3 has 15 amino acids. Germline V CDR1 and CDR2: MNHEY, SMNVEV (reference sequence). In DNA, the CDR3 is TGTGCCAGCAGTTTATTGGAGGATCTCACAGATACGCAGTATTTT. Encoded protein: CASSLLEDLTDTQYF.

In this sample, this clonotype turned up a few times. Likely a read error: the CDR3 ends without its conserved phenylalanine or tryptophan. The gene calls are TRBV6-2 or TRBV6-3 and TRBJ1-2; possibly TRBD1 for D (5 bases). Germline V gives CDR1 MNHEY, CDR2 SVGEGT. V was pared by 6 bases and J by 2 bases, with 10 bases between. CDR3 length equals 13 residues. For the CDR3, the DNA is TGTGCCAGCAGCCCGACAGCAAACTATGGCTACACCCTC. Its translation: CASSPTANYGYTL.

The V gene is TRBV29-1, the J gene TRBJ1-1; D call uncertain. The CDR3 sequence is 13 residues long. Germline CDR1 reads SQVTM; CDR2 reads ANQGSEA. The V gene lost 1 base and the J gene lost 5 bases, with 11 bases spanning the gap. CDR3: CSVEAGSWTEAFF. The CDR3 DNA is TGCAGCGTTGAAGCGGGAAGTTGGACTGAAGCTTTCTTT. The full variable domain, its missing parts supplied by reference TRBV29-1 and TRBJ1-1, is SAVISQKPSRDICQRGTSLTIQCQVDSQVTMMFWYRQQPGQSLTLIATANQGSEATYESGFVIDKFPISRPNLTFSTLTVSNMSPEDSSIYLCSVEAGSWTEAFFGQGTRLTVV.

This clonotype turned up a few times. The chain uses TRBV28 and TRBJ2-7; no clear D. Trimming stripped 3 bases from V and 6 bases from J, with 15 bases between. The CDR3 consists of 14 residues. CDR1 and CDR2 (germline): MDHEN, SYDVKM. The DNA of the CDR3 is TGTGCCAGCAGTTTCGATGACCCGGACGTCGAGCAGTACTTC. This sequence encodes CASSFDDPDVEQYF.